The sequence of this T cell receptor beta chain was determined in a study of T cell changes during pregnancy in multiple sclerosis. Germline V CDR1 and CDR2: SSHAT, FNYEAQ (reference sequence). This CDR3 has 13 residues. V trimming: 4 bases; J trimming: 6 bases; junction bases outside the gene matches: 3. Method: immunoSEQ multiplex PCR; TCRdb's copy keeps in-frame clones and lacks some. The sample contains some 87,000 clones, about 95% of which appear only once. The chain has TRBV7-7 and TRBJ1-2; the match to TRBD1 covers 9 bases. This TCR came from a female donor with multiple sclerosis, enrolled in a pregnancy study. This specimen was peripheral blood, taken in the second trimester of pregnancy. In DNA form, the CDR3 reads TGTGCCAGCAGCTCTCGGACAGGGGATGGCTACACCTTC. It specifies CASSSRTGDGYTF.